This entry concerns a single TCR beta chain. Its antigen is not yet known. No much larger clonotype is one base removed from it; base qualities were not supplied. These data come from a study of long-term antiretroviral therapy in people with HIV (dated by TCRdb to between 2021 and 2024). Regarding the complete study: The earliest samples were collected about a decade before the 2015 WHO recommendation for immediate ART, when ART was typically delayed until CD4 counts fell. A retrospective serial study tested whether changes in peripheral blood TRB repertoire composition and diversity were associated with ART initiation and durable HIV suppression. A total of roughly 200 cryopreserved PBMC samples came from 25 to 35 adults with confirmed HIV infection and were collected serially over a mean of approximately 6 years (range 1-12). About 35% of the 30 participants with HIV were female. Test extractions of a monoclonal T-cell line alongside a few dozen polyclonal samples showed no cross-contamination during QIAcube processing.

Participants were included only if at least one PBMC sample before ART initiation and at least two post-ART samples were available. All participants with HIV were treated in the United States of America. Before DNA extraction, cryopreserved samples of roughly 0.9-10 million PBMC were thawed and then washed. At the time of the earliest PBMC sample, participants with HIV were aged between about 20 and 54 years. Each participant contributed PBMC samples from 1-4 timepoints before ART initiation and 2-8 timepoints after ART initiation, with a median of 7 samples. For every participant, serial HIV viral load, CD4+ T-cell count, ART history and demographic data were obtained. Genomic DNA was extracted from unsorted PBMC with a Qiagen kit on a QIAcube, processed in batches of 12 samples. CDR1 and CDR2 are drawn from the germline V gene: SGHVS, FQNEAQ. Including cysteine and phenylalanine, the CDR3 has 15 amino acids. Only the CDR3 portion is preserved as DNA: 45 bases, with reading frame beginning at the first base. Between the V and J ends, shortened by 1 base and 2 bases respectively, the junction contains 9 bases.

Broad study findings and their caveats: HIV repertoires had narrower CDR3 length ranges than controls, and the network structure suggested an antigen-experienced repertoire that shifted only slightly toward naive after ART. No data were available on ART adherence, viral resistance or therapy changes, limiting inferences about post-ART repertoire changes. ART initiation was associated with a significant increase in TRB diversity, but diversity stayed significantly below transplant donor controls even after long-term ART. At every time point, the repertoire was dominated by expanded TRB clones first identified before ART initiation, although this dominance fluctuated and, in many PLHIV, declined after ART. Samples dated from the mid-2000s to the late 2010s, and the ART regimens used may be less effective than current ones. Owing to limited PBMC availability, only the TCR beta chain was sequenced, without alpha chain pairing. Because cell numbers in pre-ART samples were limited, unsorted PBMC were profiled instead of sorted CD4+ and CD8+ T cells.

The immunoSEQ hsTCRB v3.0 assay was used at survey level resolution to sequence the TRB variable region. The targeted TRB sequencing depth was roughly 40,000-55,000 T-cell genomes per sample. An Illumina MiSeq with a v3 150-cycle kit was used to sequence the pooled TRB libraries. Per the original workflow: Repertoire analysis ran in R within a reproducible Nextflow workflow covering QC, data transformation and analysis. LymphoSeq2, an R package for exploring AIRR-Seq data, was used to implement custom analyses. Several samples that yielded fewer than 5000 total TRB sequences were excluded, so that more than 150 HIV repertoires were analyzed. Of the 188 retained HIV repertoires, 55 to 60 were collected before and approximately 130 after ART initiation. Repertoires were downsampled to 5000 TRB nucleotide sequences, with summary statistics averaged over 100 downsampling iterations. TRB sequences were retained for analysis only if CDR3 regions of at least seven amino acids were present. Diversity was assessed using a clonality score derived from Shannon entropy and using the Gini coefficient. In the repertoire networks, any two of the top 5000 CDR3 amino acid sequences were connected whenever the two sequences differed by an edit distance of one. Antigen specificity groups and MHC restriction were predicted for TRB CDR3 amino acid sequences with GLIPH2. CDR3 amino acid sequences were matched against VDJdb and McPAS-TCR to flag known CMV, EBV, HIV or tissue antigen associations. Pre-ART, post-ART and control groups were compared with Wilcoxon signed-rank tests and Holm-Bonferroni correction. This is the immuneACCESS table as TCRdb keeps it, with only in-frame sequences that have V and J called. A part of the clones is gone; compared with another copy, unresolved V genes explain less than half, and the rest is unexplained. The D gene and trimming were derived from the DNA, and the V and J assignments and clone size from that table. The sample table holds 35,000 to 45,000 clones, of which 86% were seen once. The top ten clones comprise almost 4% of the sample.

This TCR was recovered from a woman between 18 and 29 years old with HIV. The sample was unsorted PBMCs, taken just before starting antiretroviral therapy. The chain is made from TRBV7-8 and TRBJ2-1; the D gene lacks a confident call. CDR3 protein: CASSLVTAAYNEQFF. The sequence in DNA is TGTGCCAGCAGCTTAGTAACGGCGGCCTACAATGAGCAGTTCTTC.